A selection of T cell receptor beta chains follows, all from one sample in a study of T cell repertoires in cytomegalovirus infection. No antigens are known for them. MiXCR, applied by TCRdb to the reads, yields one record per CDR3 protein. This table has around 500,000 distinct CDR3 sequences, about 44% appearing once. Source: cultured PBMCs, taken from culture after CMV antigen stimulation. The source is a human donor in good health (CMV status not recorded). Some clones in this sample may be carry-over from other donors' samples. Each CDR3 is given with its conserved first and last residue. A D gene is named only where the DNA matches it firmly. Where a row states a size, it is once, few, many or the class of an expanded clone; other rows omit it.

clone_size	j_call	d_call	v_call	cdr3_nt	cdr3_aa
few	TRBJ2-7	TRBD2	TRBV7-2	TGTGCCAGCAGATATAGCGGGACTGGGTCCTACGAGCAGTACTTC	CASRYSGTGSYEQYF
few	TRBJ1-2	TRBD1	TRBV4-1	TGCGCCAGCAGCCACCCCTTCCGGGACAGCCGAATGGGCTACACCTTC	CASSHPFRDSRMGYTF
.	TRBJ1-4	TRBD1	TRBV10-3	TGTGCCACCTCGACAGGGGTTTCGGGTGAAAAACTGTTTTTT	CATSTGVSGEKLFF
few	TRBJ2-7	.	TRBV7-2	TGTGCCAGCAGCTTAGACCCCCTGGTCTACGAGCAGTACTTC	CASSLDPLVYEQYF
few	TRBJ1-3	.	TRBV12-3/TRBV12-4	TGTGCCAGCCTGTCCCCCTGGCGCAACACCATATATTTT	CASLSPWRNTIYF
.	TRBJ2-3	TRBD2	TRBV24-1	TGTGCCACCAGTGACCCAGGCGGGGGGTTAACAGATACGCAGTATTTT	CATSDPGGGLTDTQYF
.	TRBJ1-5	.	TRBV15	TGTGCCACCAGCAGAGAAGGGTCCCGGAATCAGCCCCAGCATTTT	CATSREGSRNQPQHF
.	TRBJ2-2	TRBD2	TRBV14	TGTGCCAGCAGCCTTCGAGGACTAGCGGGGCTGGGGAACACCGGGGAGCTGTTTTTT	CASSLRGLAGLGNTGELFF
.	TRBJ1-1	.	TRBV6-1	TGTGCCGCCTGGGCCTCGAACACTGAAGCTTTCTTT	CAAWASNTEAFF
.	TRBJ2-1	.	TRBV4-3	TGCGCCAGCAGCCCCCGACAGGTACACAATGAGCAGTTCTTC	CASSPRQVHNEQFF
.	TRBJ2-7	TRBD2	TRBV6-2/TRBV6-3	TGTGCCAGCAGCCCCCTAGCGGGAGGGGTCTCCTACGAGCAGTACTTC	CASSPLAGGVSYEQYF
few	TRBJ2-4	.	TRBV6-2/TRBV6-3	TGTGCCAGCAGTTTGACGGACTTAGTAAGCATTCAGTACTTC	CASSLTDLVSIQYF
many	TRBJ2-7	TRBD2	TRBV7-2	TGTGCCAGCAGCTTGGACGGGGGGGCCTTGGTCTACGAGCAGTACTTC	CASSLDGGALVYEQYF
.	TRBJ1-2	.	TRBV18	TGTGCCAGCTCAAAATCAACAGGGAACTATGGCTACACCTTC	CASSKSTGNYGYTF
.	TRBJ1-2	.	TRBV10-3	TGTGCCACCAGTCGGGGAGGGGAAAATGGCTACACCTTC	CATSRGGENGYTF
many	TRBJ2-3	TRBD2	TRBV7-2	TGTGCCAGCAGCTTACGCGCGGGGGGGCGGACAGATACGCAGTATTTT	CASSLRAGGRTDTQYF
.	TRBJ2-1	.	TRBV6-1	TGTGCCAGCAGTGAAGCCGGAATTTTTGAGCAGTTCTTC	CASSEAGIFEQFF
few	TRBJ2-5	.	TRBV11-2	TGTGCCAGCAGCTCCCGAGGGTCCGGGCTATGGGGAGAGACCCAGTACTTC	CASSSRGSGLWGETQYF
few	TRBJ1-1	.	TRBV6-1	TGTGCCAGCAGTCGATTAACTGTCATGAACACTGAAGCTTTCTTT	CASSRLTVMNTEAFF
.	TRBJ2-7	TRBD2	TRBV7-2	TGTGCCAGCAGCAATGGACTAGCGGGGGGCTTAGACTACTACGAGCAGTACTTC	CASSNGLAGGLDYYEQYF